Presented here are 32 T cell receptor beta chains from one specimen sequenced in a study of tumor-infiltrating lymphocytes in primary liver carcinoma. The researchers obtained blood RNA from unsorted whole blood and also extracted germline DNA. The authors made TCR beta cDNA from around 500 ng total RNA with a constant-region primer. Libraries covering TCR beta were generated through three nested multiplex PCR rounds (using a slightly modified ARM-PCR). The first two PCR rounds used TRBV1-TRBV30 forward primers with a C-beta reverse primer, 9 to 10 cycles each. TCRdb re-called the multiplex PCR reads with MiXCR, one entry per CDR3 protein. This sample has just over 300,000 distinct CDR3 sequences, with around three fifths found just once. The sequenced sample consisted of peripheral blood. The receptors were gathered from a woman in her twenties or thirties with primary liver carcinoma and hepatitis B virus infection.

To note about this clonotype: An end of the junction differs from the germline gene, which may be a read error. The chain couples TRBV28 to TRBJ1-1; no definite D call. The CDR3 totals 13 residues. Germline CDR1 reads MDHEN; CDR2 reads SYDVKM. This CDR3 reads CASSLVRAEEAFF. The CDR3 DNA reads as TGTGCCAGTAGTTTGGTGAGGGCAGAGGAAGCTTTCTTT. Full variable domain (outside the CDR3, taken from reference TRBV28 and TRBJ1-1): DVKVTQSSRYLVKRTGEKVFLECVQDMDHENMFWYRQDPGLGLRLIYFSYDVKMKEKGDIPEGYSVSREKKERFSLILESASTNQTSMYLCASSLVRAEEAFFGQGTRLTVV.

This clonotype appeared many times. As DNA, the CDR3 is TGTGCCAGCAGCCCTAGGACAGGGGTAAAGGAGACCCAGTACTTC. Its translation: CASSPRTGVKETQYF. The rearrangement uses TRBV11-2 and TRBJ2-5; 9 bases align to TRBD1. The V segment lost 5 bases and the J segment 5 bases; nucleotides outside the gene matches: 9. The CDR3 spans 15 residues. Germline assignment: CDR1 SGHAT and CDR2 FQNNGV.

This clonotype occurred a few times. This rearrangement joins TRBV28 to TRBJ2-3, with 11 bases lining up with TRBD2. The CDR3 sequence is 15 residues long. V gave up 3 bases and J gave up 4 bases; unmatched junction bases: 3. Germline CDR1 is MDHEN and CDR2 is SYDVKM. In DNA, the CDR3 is TGTGCCAGCAGTTTTAGCGGGAGGGTCGCAGATACGCAGTATTTT. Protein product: CASSFSGRVADTQYF.

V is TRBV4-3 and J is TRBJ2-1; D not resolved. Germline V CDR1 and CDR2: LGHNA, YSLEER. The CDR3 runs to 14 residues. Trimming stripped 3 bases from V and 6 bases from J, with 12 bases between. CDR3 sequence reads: CASSHDRAINEQFF. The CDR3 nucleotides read TGCGCCAGCAGCCATGATAGGGCAATCAATGAGCAGTTCTTC.

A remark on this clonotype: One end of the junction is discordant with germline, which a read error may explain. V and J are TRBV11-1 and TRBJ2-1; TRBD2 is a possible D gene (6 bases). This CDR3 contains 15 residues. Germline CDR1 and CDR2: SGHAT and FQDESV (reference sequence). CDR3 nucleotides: TGTGCCAGCAGCTTAGTTATTAGCGGCGCCAATGAGCAATTCTTC. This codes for CASSLVISGANEQFF.

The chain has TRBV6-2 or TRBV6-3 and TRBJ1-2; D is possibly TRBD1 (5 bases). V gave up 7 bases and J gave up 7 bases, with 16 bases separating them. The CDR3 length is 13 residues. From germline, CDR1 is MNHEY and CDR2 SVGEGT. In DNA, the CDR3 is TGTGCCAGCACCCGACGGGGGAGTCGTGGCTACACCTTC. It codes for CASTRRGSRGYTF.

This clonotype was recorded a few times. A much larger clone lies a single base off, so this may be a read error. CDR3: CANSLEKSNQPQHF. The CDR3 coding sequence is TGTGCCAACAGTTTAGAGAAAAGCAATCAGCCCCAGCATTTT. The gene calls are TRBV12-3 or TRBV12-4 and TRBJ1-5, with D unresolved. The CDR3 consists of 14 residues.

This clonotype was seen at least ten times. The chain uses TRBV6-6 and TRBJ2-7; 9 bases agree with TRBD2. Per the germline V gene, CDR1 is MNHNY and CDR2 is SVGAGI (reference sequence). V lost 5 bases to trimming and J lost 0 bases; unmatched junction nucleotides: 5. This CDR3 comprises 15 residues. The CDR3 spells CASSAVTSGSYEQYF. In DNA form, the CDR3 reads TGTGCCAGCAGTGCCGTGACTAGCGGCTCCTACGAGCAGTACTTC.

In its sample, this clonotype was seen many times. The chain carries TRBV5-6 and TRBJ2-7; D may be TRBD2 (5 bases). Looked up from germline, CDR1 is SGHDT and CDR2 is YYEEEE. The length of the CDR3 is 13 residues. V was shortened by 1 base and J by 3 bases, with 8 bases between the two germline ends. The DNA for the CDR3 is TGTGCCAGCAGCTTGTTAGCGAGCTACGAGCAGTACTTC. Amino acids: CASSLLASYEQYF.

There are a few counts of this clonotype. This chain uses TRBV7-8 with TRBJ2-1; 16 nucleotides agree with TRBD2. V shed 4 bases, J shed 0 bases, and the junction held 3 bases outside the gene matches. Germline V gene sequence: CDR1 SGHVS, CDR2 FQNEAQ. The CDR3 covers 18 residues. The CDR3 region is CASSSGLAGGPSYNEQFF. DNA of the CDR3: TGTGCCAGCAGCTCGGGACTAGCGGGAGGGCCCTCCTACAATGAGCAGTTCTTC. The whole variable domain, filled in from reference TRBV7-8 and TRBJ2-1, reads GAGVSQSPRYKVAKRGQDVALRCDPISGHVSLFWYQQALGQGPEFLTYFQNEAQLDKSGLPSDRFFAERPEGSVSTLKIQRTQQEDSAVYLCASSSGLAGGPSYNEQFFGPGTRLTVL.

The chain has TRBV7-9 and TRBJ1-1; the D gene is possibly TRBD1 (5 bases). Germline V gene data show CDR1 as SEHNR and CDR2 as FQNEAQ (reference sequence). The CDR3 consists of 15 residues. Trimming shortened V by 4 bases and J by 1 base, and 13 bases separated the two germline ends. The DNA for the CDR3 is TGTGCCAGCAGCTCAAAGAGGGGCGGGAACACTGAAGCTTTCTTT. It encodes CASSSKRGGNTEAFF.

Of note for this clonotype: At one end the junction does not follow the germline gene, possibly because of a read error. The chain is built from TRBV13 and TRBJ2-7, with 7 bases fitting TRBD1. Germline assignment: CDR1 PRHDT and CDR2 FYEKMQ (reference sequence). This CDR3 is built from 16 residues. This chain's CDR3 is CASSLARRDSSFEQYF. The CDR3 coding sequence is TGTGCCAGCAGCTTAGCCCGCCGGGACAGCTCCTTCGAGCAGTACTTC. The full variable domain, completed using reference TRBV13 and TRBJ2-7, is AAGVIQSPRHLIKEKRETATLKCYPIPRHDTVYWYQQGPGQDPQFLISFYEKMQSDKGSIPDRFSAQQFSDYHSELNMSSLELGDSALYFCASSLARRDSSFEQYFGPGTRLTVT.

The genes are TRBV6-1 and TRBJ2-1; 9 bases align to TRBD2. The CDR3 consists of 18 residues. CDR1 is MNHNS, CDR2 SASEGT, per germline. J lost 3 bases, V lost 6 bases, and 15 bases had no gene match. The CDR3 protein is CASSVKRREGTSYNEQFF. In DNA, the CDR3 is TGTGCCAGCAGCGTCAAGAGGCGGGAGGGAACAAGCTACAATGAGCAGTTCTTC.

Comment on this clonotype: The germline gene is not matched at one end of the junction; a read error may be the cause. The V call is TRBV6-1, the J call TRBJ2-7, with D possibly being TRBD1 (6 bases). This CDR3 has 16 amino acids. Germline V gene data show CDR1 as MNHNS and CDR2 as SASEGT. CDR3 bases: TGTACCAGCAGTTTCGCGGACAGCCTTCCCTCCTACGAGCAGTACTTC. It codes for CTSSFADSLPSYEQYF.

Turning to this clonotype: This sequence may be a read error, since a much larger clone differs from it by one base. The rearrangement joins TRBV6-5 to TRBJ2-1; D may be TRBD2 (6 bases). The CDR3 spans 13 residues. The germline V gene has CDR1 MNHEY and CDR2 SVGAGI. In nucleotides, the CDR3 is TGTGTCAGCTCCCCGCCGGGCCCCGGGAGGCAGTTCTTC. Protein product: CVSSPPGPGRQFF.

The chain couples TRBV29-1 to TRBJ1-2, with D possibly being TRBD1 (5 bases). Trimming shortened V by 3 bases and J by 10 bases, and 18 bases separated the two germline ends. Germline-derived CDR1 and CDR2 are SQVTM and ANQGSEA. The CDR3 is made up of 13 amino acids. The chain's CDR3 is CSVETYETGDYTF. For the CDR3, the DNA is TGCAGCGTTGAGACATATGAAACAGGCGACTACACCTTC. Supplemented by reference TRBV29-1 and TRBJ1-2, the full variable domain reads SAVISQKPSRDICQRGTSLTIQCQVDSQVTMMFWYRQQPGQSLTLIATANQGSEATYESGFVIDKFPISRPNLTFSTLTVSNMSPEDSSIYLCSVETYETGDYTFGSGTRLTVV.

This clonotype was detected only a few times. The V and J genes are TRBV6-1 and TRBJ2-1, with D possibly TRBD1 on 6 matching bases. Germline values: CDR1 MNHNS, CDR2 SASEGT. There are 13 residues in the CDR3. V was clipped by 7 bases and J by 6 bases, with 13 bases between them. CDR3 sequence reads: CASIITGSNEQFF. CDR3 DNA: TGTGCCAGCATAATTACAGGGAGCAATGAGCAGTTCTTC.

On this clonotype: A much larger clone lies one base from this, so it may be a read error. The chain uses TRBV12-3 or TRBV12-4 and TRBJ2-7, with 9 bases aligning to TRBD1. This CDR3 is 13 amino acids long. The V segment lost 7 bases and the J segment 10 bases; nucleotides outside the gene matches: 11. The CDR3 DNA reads TGTGCCAGCACCTCGACAGGGGGTCGCGACCAGTACTTC. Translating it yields CASTSTGGRDQYF.

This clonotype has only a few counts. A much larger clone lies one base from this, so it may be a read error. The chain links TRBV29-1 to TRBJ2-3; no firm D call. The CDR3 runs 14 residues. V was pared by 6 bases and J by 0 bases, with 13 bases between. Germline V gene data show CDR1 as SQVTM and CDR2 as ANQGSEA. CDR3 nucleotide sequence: TGCAGCGTAGGAAGGGCAGCCAGCACAGATACGCAGTATTTT. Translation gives CSVGRAASTDTQYF.

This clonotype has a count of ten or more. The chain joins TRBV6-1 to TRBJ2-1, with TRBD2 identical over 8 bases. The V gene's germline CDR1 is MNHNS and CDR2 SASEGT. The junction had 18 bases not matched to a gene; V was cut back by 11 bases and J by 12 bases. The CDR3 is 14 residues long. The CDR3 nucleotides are TGTGCCTCATGGGAAGGCGGGAGGAGGTCCCCGCAGTTCTTC. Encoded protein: CASWEGGRRSPQFF.

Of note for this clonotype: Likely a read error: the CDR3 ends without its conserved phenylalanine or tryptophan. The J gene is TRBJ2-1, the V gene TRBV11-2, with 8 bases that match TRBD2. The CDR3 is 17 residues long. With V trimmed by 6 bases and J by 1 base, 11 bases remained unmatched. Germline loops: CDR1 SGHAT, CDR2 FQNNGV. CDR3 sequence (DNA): TGTGCCAGCAGGCGCGGGACTAGTGGGTATTCCTACAATGAGCAGTTCTGC. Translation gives CASRRGTSGYSYNEQFC.

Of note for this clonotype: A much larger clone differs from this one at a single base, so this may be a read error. The CDR3 DNA reads as TGTGCCAGGACCAACGTGGGGGGGGCCTACGAGCAGTACTTC. Translating it yields CARTNVGGAYEQYF. The gene calls are TRBV12-3 or TRBV12-4 and TRBJ2-7; TRBD2 aligns across 7 bases. This CDR3 region has 14 residues. Losses at the gene ends were 9 bases for V and 2 bases for J; bases not matched to a gene: 10.

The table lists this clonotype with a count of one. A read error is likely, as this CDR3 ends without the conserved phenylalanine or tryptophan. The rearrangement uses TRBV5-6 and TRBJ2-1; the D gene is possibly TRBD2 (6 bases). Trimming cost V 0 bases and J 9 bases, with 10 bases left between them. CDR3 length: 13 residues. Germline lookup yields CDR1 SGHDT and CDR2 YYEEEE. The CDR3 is CASSLAGVGEQFL. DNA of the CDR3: TGTGCCAGCAGCTTGGCGGGAGTCGGTGAGCAGTTCCTC.

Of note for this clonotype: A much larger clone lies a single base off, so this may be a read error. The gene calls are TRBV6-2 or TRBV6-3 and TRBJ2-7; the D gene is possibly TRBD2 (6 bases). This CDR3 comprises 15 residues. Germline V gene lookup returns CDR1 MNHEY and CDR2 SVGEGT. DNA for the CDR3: TGTGTCAGCAGGTCTCTCCGGGACTCCACTTACGAGCAGTACTTC. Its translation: CVSRSLRDSTYEQYF.

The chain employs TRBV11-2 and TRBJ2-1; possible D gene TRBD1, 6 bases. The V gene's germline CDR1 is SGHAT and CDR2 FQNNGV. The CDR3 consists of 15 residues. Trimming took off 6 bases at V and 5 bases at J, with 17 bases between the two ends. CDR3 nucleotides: TGTGCCAGCAGTCCCATAGGGGGACCCCACAATGAGCAGTTCTTC. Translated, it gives CASSPIGGPHNEQFF.

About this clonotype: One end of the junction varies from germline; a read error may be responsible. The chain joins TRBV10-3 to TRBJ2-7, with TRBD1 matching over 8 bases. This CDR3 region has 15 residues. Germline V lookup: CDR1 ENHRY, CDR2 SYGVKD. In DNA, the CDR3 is TGTGTCATCAGTGAGCCCGGGACAGGAACCTACAAGCAGTACTTC. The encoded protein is CVISEPGTGTYKQYF.

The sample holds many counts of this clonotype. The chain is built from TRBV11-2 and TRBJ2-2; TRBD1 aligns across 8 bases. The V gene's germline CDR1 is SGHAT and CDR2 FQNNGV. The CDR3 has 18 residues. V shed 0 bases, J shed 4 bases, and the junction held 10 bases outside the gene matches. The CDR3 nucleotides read TGTGCCAGCAGCTTAGATCTAGTAGGACAGGGTTCCACCGGGGAGCTGTTTTTT. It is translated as CASSLDLVGQGSTGELFF.

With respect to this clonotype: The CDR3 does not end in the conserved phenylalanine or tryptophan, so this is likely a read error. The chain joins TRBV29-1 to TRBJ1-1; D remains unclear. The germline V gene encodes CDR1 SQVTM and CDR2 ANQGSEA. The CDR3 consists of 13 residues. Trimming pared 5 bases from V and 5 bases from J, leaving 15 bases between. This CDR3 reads CSVKPHPNTEAFS. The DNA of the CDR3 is TGCAGCGTTAAGCCTCATCCGAATACTGAAGCTTTCTCA.

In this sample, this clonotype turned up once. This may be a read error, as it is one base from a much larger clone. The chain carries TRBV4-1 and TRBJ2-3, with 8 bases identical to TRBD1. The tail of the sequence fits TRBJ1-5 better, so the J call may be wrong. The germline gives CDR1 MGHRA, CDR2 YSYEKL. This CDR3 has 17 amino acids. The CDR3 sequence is CASSHHTRTGKSNTQHF. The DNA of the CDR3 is TGCGCCAGCAGCCACCATACTCGGACAGGGAAATCGAATACGCAGCATTTT.

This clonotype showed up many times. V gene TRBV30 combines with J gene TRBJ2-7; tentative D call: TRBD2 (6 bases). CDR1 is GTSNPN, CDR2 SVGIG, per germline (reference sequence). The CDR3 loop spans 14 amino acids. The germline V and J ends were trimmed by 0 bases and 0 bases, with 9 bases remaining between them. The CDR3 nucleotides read TGTGCCTGGAGTGTTGGGGGGTCCTCCTACGAGCAGTACTTC. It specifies CAWSVGGSSYEQYF. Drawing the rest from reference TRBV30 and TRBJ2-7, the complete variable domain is SQTIHQWPATLVQPVGSPLSLECTVEGTSNPNLYWYRQAAGRGLQLLFYSVGIGQISSEVPQNLSASRPQDRQFILSSKKLLLSDSGFYLCAWSVGGSSYEQYFGPGTRLTVT.

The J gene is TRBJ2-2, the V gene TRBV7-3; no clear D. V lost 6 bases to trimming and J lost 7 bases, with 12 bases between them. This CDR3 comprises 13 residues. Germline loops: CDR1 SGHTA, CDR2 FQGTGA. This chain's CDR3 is CASSSGPNGELFF. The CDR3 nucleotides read TGTGCCAGCAGTTCAGGACCAAACGGGGAGCTGTTTTTT.

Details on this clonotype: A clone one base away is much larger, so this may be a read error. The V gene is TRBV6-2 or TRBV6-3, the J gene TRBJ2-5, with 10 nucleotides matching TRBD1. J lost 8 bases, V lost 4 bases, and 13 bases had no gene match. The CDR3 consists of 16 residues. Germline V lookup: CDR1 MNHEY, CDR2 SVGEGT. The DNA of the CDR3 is TGTGCCAGCAGTTCTTACGGGACAGGGGTCAAGGATACCCAGTACTTC. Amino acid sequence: CASSSYGTGVKDTQYF.